Sequencing of this T cell receptor beta chain was carried out in a study of T cells in Graves' hyperthyroidism and ophthalmopathy. Study-level information: Prior to any treatment, at the point of initial diagnosis, peripheral blood was collected. Study-wide points: Separation of ophthalmopathy from stable hyperthyroidism was achieved by a 13 V-J model.

This clonotype was counted ten times or more. Antigen specificity is unknown. Researchers amplified the TCR beta CDR3 regions from RNA transcripts. HTBI primers were used for first-round RT-PCR of the TCR CDR3. TCRdb analysed the multiplex PCR reads with MiXCR anew, one entry per CDR3 protein. The top ten clones hold around 3.4% of a sample with roughly 380,000 distinct CDR3 sequences, about 18% of them seen once. The sequence derives from a woman aged 18-29 years with Graves' hyperthyroidism. Sample: blood.

CDR3 DNA: TGCGCCAGCAGCTTGATGAATCTGAACACTGAAGCTTTCTTT. This translates into CASSLMNLNTEAFF. The rearrangement joins TRBV5-1 to TRBJ1-1, with D unresolved. CDR1 and CDR2 (germline): SGHRS, YFSETQ. This CDR3 contains 14 residues. Trimming stripped 1 base from V and 0 bases from J, with 7 bases between.